This TCR beta chain was recorded in a study of T cell changes during pregnancy in multiple sclerosis. Trimming removed 3 bases from V and 3 bases from J, with 8 bases in between. The germline CDR1 and CDR2 sequences are MNHEY and SVGAGI. The length of the CDR3 is 13 residues. The assay was immunoSEQ multiplex PCR, and TCRdb's table has in-frame clones only and misses some. Found here are about 36,000 clones, roughly 89% of them singletons; the top ten hold 0.45% to 0.5%. The V gene is TRBV6-5, the J gene TRBJ1-1; maybe TRBD1 (5 bases). This specimen was CD4+ T cells from peripheral blood mononuclear cells, taken in the second trimester of pregnancy. The sequence came from a female donor in good health, enrolled as a control in a pregnancy study. CDR3 sequence: CASSYGGDTEAFF. The CDR3 coding sequence is TGTGCCAGCAGTTATGGGGGGGACACTGAAGCTTTCTTT.